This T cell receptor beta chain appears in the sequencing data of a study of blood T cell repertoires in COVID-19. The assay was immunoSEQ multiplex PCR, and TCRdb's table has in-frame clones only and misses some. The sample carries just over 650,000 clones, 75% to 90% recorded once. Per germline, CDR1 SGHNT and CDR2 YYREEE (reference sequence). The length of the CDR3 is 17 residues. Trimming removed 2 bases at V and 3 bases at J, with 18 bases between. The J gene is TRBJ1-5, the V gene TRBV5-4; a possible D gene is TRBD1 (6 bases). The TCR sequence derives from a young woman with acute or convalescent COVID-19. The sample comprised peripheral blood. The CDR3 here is CASSLGPSQGINQPQHF. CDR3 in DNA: TGTGCCAGCAGCTTAGGGCCCTCTCAGGGGATCAATCAGCCCCAGCATTTT.